Listed here are 32 T cell receptor beta chains from one sample, sequenced in a study of blood T cell repertoires in COVID-19. Libraries were prepared by immunoSEQ multiplex PCR; TCRdb keeps only in-frame clonotypes and omits some of them. The sample holds some 52,000 clones, approximately 80% seen once. Sequencing was performed on peripheral blood. These receptors came from a man aged 45 to 65 with acute or convalescent COVID-19.

This chain uses TRBV20-1 with TRBJ2-1; unclear D gene. Germline CDR1 is DFQATT and CDR2 is SNEGSKA (reference sequence). Trimming shortened V by 3 bases and J by 4 bases, and 10 bases separated the two germline ends. The CDR3 extends over 13 amino acids. CDR3 in amino acids: CSASNSGYNEQFF. DNA of the CDR3: TGCAGTGCTAGTAACTCAGGATACAATGAGCAGTTCTTC.

The table lists this clone with a count of one. V and J are TRBV5-5 and TRBJ1-1; possible D gene TRBD1, 5 bases. V lost 2 bases, J lost 1 base, and 9 bases lay in between. The CDR3 extends over 14 amino acids. The germline CDR1 and CDR2 sequences are SGHKS and YYEKEE (reference sequence). The CDR3 loop reads CASSFQGQNTEAFF. The CDR3 nucleotides read TGTGCCAGCAGCTTTCAGGGCCAGAACACTGAAGCTTTCTTT.

This clone showed up just once. The chain recombines TRBV2 with TRBJ2-1, with 8 bases identical to TRBD2. Looked up from germline, CDR1 is SNHLY and CDR2 is FYNNEI. V lost 10 bases to trimming and J lost 0 bases; unmatched junction nucleotides: 5. The CDR3 has 14 amino acids. CDR3 bases: TGTGCCACCAAGCGGGGGAGCTCCTACAATGAGCAGTTCTTC. It specifies CATKRGSSYNEQFF.

This chain uses TRBV6-5 with TRBJ1-3; D unclear. Trimming pared 4 bases from V and 0 bases from J, leaving 7 bases between. This CDR3 contains 14 residues. Per germline, CDR1 MNHEY and CDR2 SVGAGI. Here the CDR3 DNA reads TGTGCCAGCAGTTCGGTAACCTCTGGAAACACCATATATTTT. Protein sequence: CASSSVTSGNTIYF.

This chain joins TRBV27 and TRBJ1-3, with unresolved D. The CDR3 runs to 13 residues. Germline V gene lookup returns CDR1 MNHEY and CDR2 SMNVEV (reference sequence). The V gene lost 5 bases and the J gene lost 3 bases, with 8 bases spanning the gap. The CDR3, as DNA: TGTGCCAGCAGTCCCCTAGGTGGAAACACCATATATTTT. Protein sequence: CASSPLGGNTIYF.

The chain recombines TRBV4-1 with TRBJ1-1; TRBD1 matches at 10 bases. The CDR3 is made up of 15 amino acids. V was clipped by 2 bases and J by 4 bases; unmatched bases: 4. CDR1 and CDR2 from the germline V gene are MGHRA and YSYEKL. CDR3 sequence: CASSQPRTGGTEAFF. In DNA form, the CDR3 reads TGCGCCAGCAGCCAACCCAGGACAGGGGGCACTGAAGCTTTCTTT.

V gene TRBV6-4 combines with J gene TRBJ2-1; 10 nucleotides align to TRBD1. The J segment lost 8 bases and the V segment lost 2 bases, leaving 9 bases of the junction unmatched. This CDR3 has 16 residues. The germline CDR1 and CDR2 sequences are MRHNA and SNTAGT. The CDR3 reads CASSDTADRGGDEQFF. The CDR3 coding sequence is TGTGCCAGCAGTGACACCGCGGACAGGGGGGGCGATGAGCAGTTCTTC.

The chain combines TRBV14 with TRBJ2-1; D unresolved. Trimming took off 4 bases at V and 0 bases at J, with 22 bases between the two ends. The CDR3 loop spans 19 amino acids. Germline V lookup: CDR1 SGHDN, CDR2 FVKESK. The CDR3 region has the DNA TGTGCCAGCAGCCTAACCGGTGATCCGAGGCCAAGCTCCTACAATGAGCAGTTCTTC. Translated: CASSLTGDPRPSSYNEQFF. Looking up the rest from reference TRBV14 and TRBJ2-1 gives the full variable domain: EAGVTQFPSHSVIEKGQTVTLRCDPISGHDNLYWYRRVMGKEIKFLLHFVKESKQDESGMPNNRFLAERTGGTYSTLKVQPAELEDSGVYFCASSLTGDPRPSSYNEQFFGPGTRLTVL.

The gene calls are TRBV6-5 and TRBJ2-1; tentative D call: TRBD2 (5 bases). The ends were cut back, 2 bases at V and 6 bases at J, with 8 bases in the middle. CDR3 length: 13 amino acids. Germline CDR1 reads MNHEY; CDR2 reads SVGAGI. The CDR3 here is CASSYGGGNEQFF. As DNA, the CDR3 is TGTGCCAGCAGTTACGGTGGAGGCAATGAGCAGTTCTTC.

This clone was seen only a few times. Written as DNA, the CDR3 is TGTGCCAGCAGCGGAACGGAGAACGAGCAGTACTTC. Translating it yields CASSGTENEQYF. This chain uses TRBV9 with TRBJ2-7, with unresolved D. The CDR3 is 12 residues long. The V end lost 3 bases, the J end lost 5 bases, and 9 bases lay between the germline ends. Germline CDR1 SGDLS, CDR2 YYNGEE. The full variable domain, rest sourced from reference TRBV9 and TRBJ2-7, is DSGVTQTPKHLITATGQRVTLRCSPRSGDLSVYWYQQSLDQGLQFLIQYYNGEERAKGNILERFSAQQFPDLHSELNLSSLELGDSALYFCASSGTENEQYFGPGTRLTVT.

This clone is a singleton in its sample. The rearrangement joins TRBV19 to TRBJ1-5, with 9 bases identical to TRBD1. The J segment lost 0 bases and the V segment lost 6 bases, leaving 3 bases of the junction unmatched. This CDR3 spans 15 amino acids. Per germline, CDR1 LNHDA and CDR2 SQIVND (reference sequence). CDR3 region: CASRTGGYSNQPQHF. In nucleotides, the CDR3 is TGTGCCAGTAGAACAGGGGGCTATAGCAATCAGCCCCAGCATTTT.

The table lists this clone with a few counts. J is TRBJ2-5 and V is TRBV6-5; no firm D call. The CDR3 has 11 amino acids. The V end was cut by 6 bases, the J end by 1 base, with 3 bases between. CDR1 and CDR2 (germline): MNHEY, SVGAGI. The CDR3 reads CASSLQETQYF. The CDR3 region has the DNA TGTGCCAGCAGCCTCCAAGAGACCCAGTACTTC.

This clone was observed a few times. The CDR3 DNA is TGTGCCACCAGCCCTTGGAGGGATCAGCCCCAGCATTTT. Its protein product is CATSPWRDQPQHF. The rearrangement uses TRBV15 and TRBJ1-5, with D unclear. The V gene lost 5 bases and the J gene lost 5 bases, with 10 bases spanning the gap. This CDR3 contains 13 residues. Germline loops: CDR1 LNHNV, CDR2 YYDKDF (reference sequence).

CDR3 DNA sequence: TGCGCCAGCAGCCACGAGGACAGACCTTATAGCAATCAGCCCCAGCATTTT. Translating it yields CASSHEDRPYSNQPQHF. The chain employs TRBV4-1 and TRBJ1-5; possible D gene TRBD1, 6 bases. The germline CDR1 and CDR2 sequences are MGHRA and YSYEKL. The CDR3 covers 17 residues. Trimming removed 3 bases at V and 0 bases at J, with 15 bases between.

The chain couples TRBV2 to TRBJ2-7; the D is unclear. The CDR3 runs to 13 residues. Germline assignment: CDR1 SNHLY and CDR2 FYNNEI. V was clipped by 5 bases and J by 2 bases, with 10 bases between them. In DNA, the CDR3 is TGTGCCAGCAGTCCCCGCGGCCCCTACGAGCAGTACTTC. Its protein is CASSPRGPYEQYF.

This clone was observed a single time. The chain uses TRBV27 and TRBJ2-7, with 7 bases aligning to TRBD1. Trimming at V came to 2 bases and at J to 2 bases, leaving 3 bases not matched to a gene. This CDR3 has 14 residues. Germline V gene data show CDR1 as MNHEY and CDR2 as SMNVEV (reference sequence). The CDR3 loop is CASSLQRGPYEQYF. CDR3 DNA: TGTGCCAGCAGTTTACAAAGGGGGCCCTACGAGCAGTACTTC.

This clone was counted a few times. This chain uses TRBV9 with TRBJ2-2, with TRBD1 as a possible D gene (6 bases). This CDR3 spans 15 amino acids. The V end lost 6 bases, the J end lost 0 bases, and 12 bases lay between the germline ends. Germline V CDR1 and CDR2: SGDLS, YYNGEE. CDR3 residues: CASNPGHANTGELFF. The CDR3 DNA follows: TGTGCCAGCAATCCGGGACACGCGAACACCGGGGAGCTGTTTTTT. Complete variable domain (other parts from reference TRBV9 and TRBJ2-2): DSGVTQTPKHLITATGQRVTLRCSPRSGDLSVYWYQQSLDQGLQFLIQYYNGEERAKGNILERFSAQQFPDLHSELNLSSLELGDSALYFCASNPGHANTGELFFGEGSRLTVL.

The chain links TRBV4-2 to TRBJ1-1; possibly TRBD1 for D (6 bases). The CDR3 is 16 amino acids. Germline-derived CDR1 and CDR2 are LGHNA and YNFKEQ. V dropped 0 bases and J dropped 0 bases, with 11 bases sitting between them. CDR3 loop: CASSQEGAGLNTEAFF. The CDR3 nucleotides read TGTGCCAGCAGCCAAGAGGGGGCAGGGCTGAACACTGAAGCTTTCTTT.

The V and J genes are TRBV7-6 and TRBJ2-3, with D possibly matching TRBD2 (5 bases). Germline V gene lookup returns CDR1 SGHVS and CDR2 FNYEAQ. The CDR3 length is 17 residues. V was trimmed by 1 base and J by 0 bases, leaving 14 bases between them. CDR3 residues: CASSLGSGMVSTDTQYF. The DNA for the CDR3 is TGTGCCAGCAGCTTAGGTTCCGGGATGGTTAGCACAGATACGCAGTATTTT. Full variable domain (missing parts from reference TRBV7-6 and TRBJ2-3): GAGVSQSPRYKVTKRGQDVALRCDPISGHVSLYWYRQALGQGPEFLTYFNYEAQQDKSGLPNDRFSAERPEGSISTLTIQRTEQRDSAMYRCASSLGSGMVSTDTQYFGPGTRLTVL.

Only a few counts were recorded for this clone. The chain uses TRBV6-6 and TRBJ1-2, with 7 positions matching TRBD1. Looked up from germline, CDR1 is MNHNY and CDR2 is SVGAGI (reference sequence). Trimming took 6 bases from V and 4 from J; bases not matched to a gene: 5. The CDR3 extends over 13 amino acids. CDR3 sequence reads: CASSDRDSYGYTF. The CDR3 nucleotides are TGTGCCAGCAGCGATCGGGACAGCTATGGCTACACCTTC.

In DNA, the CDR3 is TGTGCCAGCTCACCCTCGGGGGGCACTGAAGCTTTCTTT. Its translation: CASSPSGGTEAFF. The V gene is TRBV18, the J gene TRBJ1-1, with D perhaps TRBD1 (5 bases). Germline CDR1 KGHSH, CDR2 LQKENI. V was clipped by 3 bases and J by 4 bases, with 9 bases between them. The CDR3 totals 13 residues. Looking up the rest from reference TRBV18 and TRBJ1-1 gives the full variable domain: NAGVMQNPRHLVRRRGQEARLRCSPMKGHSHVYWYRQLPEEGLKFMVYLQKENIIDESGMPKERFSAEFPKEGPSILRIQQVVRGDSAAYFCASSPSGGTEAFFGQGTRLTVV.

This sequence joins TRBV27 and TRBJ2-7; TRBD1 might be the D (6 bases). Germline V gene data show CDR1 as MNHEY and CDR2 as SMNVEV (reference sequence). This CDR3 is built from 14 residues. V gave up 3 bases and J gave up 2 bases, with 11 bases separating them. This CDR3 is CASSLRTEPYEQYF. The CDR3 nucleotides are TGTGCCAGCAGTTTGAGGACAGAGCCCTACGAGCAGTACTTC.

The CDR3 sequence: CASGPPAGPDNEQFF. CDR3 nucleotide sequence: TGTGCCAGTGGCCCCCCCGCGGGGCCCGACAATGAGCAGTTCTTC. This chain joins TRBV3-1 (or the pseudogene TRBV3-2) and TRBJ2-1; D possibly corresponds to TRBD2 (6 bases). The CDR3 covers 15 residues. V lost 9 bases and J lost 5, with 20 bases in between. Per germline, CDR1 LGHDT and CDR2 YNNKEL (reference sequence).

This clone was recorded only once. The chain joins TRBV21-1 to TRBJ1-1; the DNA was not used to check the table's D call, TRBD1. TRBV21-1 is labeled a pseudogene. The CDR3 is 16 residues long. The CDR3: CASSKAAGQSNTEAFF. DNA of the CDR3: TGTGCCAGCAGCAAAGCGGCGGGACAGAGTAACACTGAAGCTTTCTTT.

The rearrangement uses TRBV7-6 and TRBJ2-7; possible D gene TRBD1, 5 bases. This CDR3 comprises 14 residues. Trimming pared 5 bases from V and 3 bases from J, leaving 14 bases between. Germline CDR1 reads SGHVS; CDR2 reads FNYEAQ. The CDR3 bases are TGTGCCAGCAGCCAGCAAGGGGTCGGCTACGAGCAGTACTTC. Its translation: CASSQQGVGYEQYF.

V is TRBV5-1 and J is TRBJ1-4; D is unclear. CDR3 size: 16 residues. In germline, CDR1 is SGHRS, CDR2 YFSETQ. V was trimmed by 5 bases and J by 7 bases, leaving 21 bases between them. Here the CDR3 DNA reads TGCGCCAGCAGTTTTCGAGATGCAACTAATAGTGAAAAACTGTTTTTT. It yields the protein CASSFRDATNSEKLFF.

The V gene is TRBV6-5, the J gene TRBJ2-1, with D maybe TRBD2 (6 bases). The CDR3 totals 13 residues. V lost 9 bases to trimming and J lost 7 bases, with 16 bases between them. Germline V gene data show CDR1 as MNHEY and CDR2 as SVGAGI. The CDR3 loop reads CASRRGMGNEQFF. In DNA, the CDR3 is TGTGCCAGTCGGCGGGGAATGGGGAATGAGCAGTTCTTC.

The CDR3 spells CASSFLAGGTFEQFF. Written as DNA, the CDR3 is TGTGCCAGCAGTTTTTTAGCGGGAGGGACGTTCGAGCAGTTCTTC. V usage is TRBV27 and J usage is TRBJ2-1; 11 nucleotides match TRBD2. The CDR3 extends over 15 amino acids. V lost 3 bases, J lost 10 bases, and 8 bases stayed unmatched. CDR1 and CDR2 from the germline V gene are MNHEY and SMNVEV (reference sequence).

The genes are TRBV2 and TRBJ1-4; the match to TRBD1 covers 8 bases. The CDR3 has 14 amino acids. The germline CDR1 and CDR2 sequences are SNHLY and FYNNEI. J gave up 4 bases and V 7 bases, and 5 bases lay outside the gene matches. DNA of the CDR3: TGTGCCAGCAACGGACAGGGCCTTAATGAAAAACTGTTTTTT. The encoded protein is CASNGQGLNEKLFF.

The gene calls are TRBV11-3 and TRBJ2-2; TRBD2 matches at 9 bases. J gave up 3 bases and V 10 bases, and 12 bases lay outside the gene matches. This CDR3 contains 16 residues. Germline V gene sequence: CDR1 SGHNT, CDR2 YENEEA. The CDR3 reads CATEDSGRGHTGELFF. DNA for the CDR3: TGTGCCACCGAAGATAGCGGGAGAGGGCACACCGGGGAGCTGTTTTTT.

The chain carries TRBV4-1 and TRBJ2-1; D gene unclear. Germline loops: CDR1 MGHRA, CDR2 YSYEKL. The CDR3 has 12 amino acids. Trimming took 5 bases from V and 7 from J, leaving 9 bases between them. Here the CDR3 reads CASSTSGNEQFF. CDR3 nucleotides: TGCGCCAGCAGCACGTCCGGGAATGAGCAGTTCTTC.

This chain connects TRBV27 to TRBJ2-3, with TRBD2 matching 8 bases. CDR3 size: 17 residues. The germline V gene encodes CDR1 MNHEY and CDR2 SMNVEV (reference sequence). Trimming at V came to 8 bases and at J to 4 bases, leaving 17 bases not matched to a gene. Written as DNA, the CDR3 is TGTGCCAGCGCCCTTACCCCCCCAGCGGGAGTGGCAGATACGCAGTATTTT. This sequence encodes CASALTPPAGVADTQYF.